What follows are 24 T cell receptor beta chains derived from one specimen sequenced in a study of Ad26.COV2.S vaccination and SARS-CoV-2 variants. As for treatment: around 19 received Ad26.COV2.S at low or high dose, single or two shots; roughly five received placebo; per-sample allocation not given. Sampling took place 63 days after the first vaccine or placebo injection. Produced via immunoSEQ multiplex PCR; TCRdb's table is partial and in-frame only. The sample records about 410,000 clones, about 88% being singletons. The sample was peripheral blood, taken in a trial of Ad26.COV2.S vaccine versus placebo. Receptor source: a person between 18 and 65 years old who received the Ad26.COV2.S COVID-19 vaccine or a placebo.

This chain links TRBV11-3 with TRBJ2-1, with D unresolved. There are 11 residues in the CDR3. CDR1 and CDR2 from the germline V gene are SGHNT and YENEEA. The germline V and J ends were trimmed by 0 bases and 8 bases, with 2 bases remaining between them. The CDR3 spells CASSLEDEQFF. Written as DNA, the CDR3 is TGTGCCAGCAGCTTAGAGGATGAGCAGTTCTTC.

Written as DNA, the CDR3 is TGTGCCAGCAGACCCCGTTTTAGAGGGGGGAATGAGCAGTTCTTC. Its protein is CASRPRFRGGNEQFF. The V gene is TRBV6-5, the J gene TRBJ2-1; D assignment may be TRBD1 or TRBD2 (6 bases each). V lost 6 bases, J lost 7 bases, and 19 bases lay in between. The germline V gene encodes CDR1 MNHEY and CDR2 SVGAGI. This CDR3 is built from 15 residues.

This clone occurred once. The V gene is TRBV30, the J gene TRBJ2-1; TRBD2 is a possible D gene (6 bases). The V gene lost 5 bases and the J gene lost 4 bases, with 15 bases spanning the gap. The length of the CDR3 is 14 residues. Germline lookup yields CDR1 GTSNPN and CDR2 SVGIG (reference sequence). CDR3 in DNA: TGTGCCTGGGGCGGGACCGGATTTTACAATGAGCAGTTCTTC. This sequence encodes CAWGGTGFYNEQFF.

The count of this clone is one. The V call is TRBV7-2, the J call TRBJ2-1; D possibly corresponds to TRBD1 (5 bases). V was shortened by 5 bases and J by 0 bases, with 20 bases between the two germline ends. The CDR3 has 18 amino acids. Germline V gives CDR1 SGHTA, CDR2 FQGNSA. CDR3 DNA sequence: TGTGCCAGCAGCCGGACAATGGGCGAGGTCAGCTCCTACAATGAGCAGTTCTTC. Amino acid sequence: CASSRTMGEVSSYNEQFF.

The rearrangement joins TRBV5-1 to TRBJ2-3; D call uncertain. The CDR3 consists of 15 residues. The V and J ends lost 6 bases and 1 base respectively, with 15 bases between them. Germline V gene data show CDR1 as SGHRS and CDR2 as YFSETQ. The CDR3 sequence is CASTALGSRTDTQYF. The CDR3 DNA sequence: TGCGCCAGCACCGCGCTAGGGTCTCGCACAGATACGCAGTATTTT.

This chain joins TRBV27 and TRBJ2-5, with 10 bases fitting TRBD2. The junction had 10 bases not matched to a gene; V was cut back by 5 bases and J by 7 bases. This CDR3 is built from 15 residues. Germline CDR1 MNHEY, CDR2 SMNVEV (reference sequence). CDR3 loop: CASSPGPSGRVTQYF. In DNA form, the CDR3 reads TGTGCCAGCAGTCCGGGCCCTAGCGGGAGAGTGACCCAGTACTTC.

The chain recombines TRBV27 with TRBJ2-3; D is unresolved. Trimming cost V 3 bases and J 2 bases, with 6 bases left between them. The length of the CDR3 is 13 residues. The germline gives CDR1 MNHEY, CDR2 SMNVEV (reference sequence). CDR3 protein: CASSLADTDTQYF. The DNA of the CDR3 is TGTGCCAGCAGTTTGGCGGACACAGATACGCAGTATTTT.

The chain recombines TRBV19 with TRBJ2-3, with a tentative D call TRBD2 (7 bases). Germline V gene lookup returns CDR1 LNHDA and CDR2 SQIVND (reference sequence). V shed 5 bases and J shed 2 bases, with 11 bases lying between them. This CDR3 comprises 14 residues. CDR3 amino acids: CASSDGGLTDTQYF. The CDR3 nucleotides are TGTGCCAGTAGTGACGGGGGGCTCACAGATACGCAGTATTTT.

The chain recombines TRBV28 with TRBJ2-1, with 7 nucleotides matching TRBD1. In germline, CDR1 is MDHEN, CDR2 SYDVKM. The CDR3 runs to 15 residues. The V and J ends lost 6 bases and 4 bases, in that order; junction bases with no gene match: 9. This chain's CDR3 is CASSIRDRFYNEQFF. Written as DNA, the CDR3 is TGTGCCAGCAGCATCCGGGACAGATTTTACAATGAGCAGTTCTTC. Combining the CDR3 with reference TRBV28 and TRBJ2-1 gives the whole variable domain DVKVTQSSRYLVKRTGEKVFLECVQDMDHENMFWYRQDPGLGLRLIYFSYDVKMKEKGDIPEGYSVSREKKERFSLILESASTNQTSMYLCASSIRDRFYNEQFFGPGTRLTVL.

This chain uses TRBV7-9 with TRBJ2-5; no reliable D call. V was pared by 4 bases and J by 0 bases, with 9 bases between. The CDR3 has 14 residues. Germline V CDR1 and CDR2: SEHNR, FQNEAQ (reference sequence). The CDR3 region is CASSYTRNQETQYF. The CDR3 DNA sequence: TGTGCCAGCAGCTACACAAGAAACCAAGAGACCCAGTACTTC.

The DNA for the CDR3 is TGTGCCAGCAGCTTGGGTCTAGCGGGAGGGCCCGTCGAGCAGTACTTC. Encoded protein: CASSLGLAGGPVEQYF. The chain employs TRBV5-5 and TRBJ2-7; 12 nucleotides agree with TRBD2. Looked up from germline, CDR1 is SGHKS and CDR2 is YYEKEE (reference sequence). The CDR3 runs to 16 residues. After removal of 0 bases from V and 6 bases from J, the junction contained 7 bases not matched to a gene.

This clone was counted a few times. The chain couples TRBV28 to TRBJ2-7; possibly TRBD2 for D (5 bases). CDR3 length: 13 amino acids. The germline gives CDR1 MDHEN, CDR2 SYDVKM. Trimming cost V 5 bases and J 2 bases, with 10 bases left between them. CDR3 DNA: TGTGCCAGCAGTCGAGCACTAGCCTACGAGCAGTACTTC. This codes for CASSRALAYEQYF.

This rearrangement joins TRBV5-6 to TRBJ2-6; D is tentatively TRBD1 or TRBD2 (6 bases each). Trimming pared 4 bases from V and 0 bases from J, leaving 11 bases between. Germline values: CDR1 SGHDT, CDR2 YYEEEE. The CDR3 consists of 16 residues. The CDR3 DNA reads as TGTGCCAGCAGCGCGGGACACCGCTCTGGGGCCAACGTCCTGACTTTC. Translated: CASSAGHRSGANVLTF.

Only a few counts were recorded for this clone. The rearrangement links TRBV28 to TRBJ1-5; no definite D call. Trimming took 3 bases from V and 6 from J, leaving 9 bases between them. The germline CDR1 and CDR2 sequences are MDHEN and SYDVKM. This CDR3 contains 13 residues. The CDR3 here is CASSFRFSQPQHF. The CDR3 region has the DNA TGTGCCAGCAGTTTCAGGTTCAGTCAGCCCCAGCATTTT.

The chain has TRBV11-2 and TRBJ2-2; 8 bases map to TRBD2. This CDR3 is built from 14 residues. CDR1 is SGHAT and CDR2 is FQNNGV in the germline V gene. V gave up 2 bases and J gave up 5 bases; unmatched junction bases: 1. The CDR3 spells CASSLSGSTGELFF. CDR3 nucleotides: TGTGCCAGCAGCTTAAGCGGGAGTACCGGGGAGCTGTTTTTT.

The V call is TRBV6-2 or TRBV6-3, the J call TRBJ1-1; a weak D match, TRBD1 (6 bases). The ends were cut back, 4 bases at V and 4 bases at J, with 10 bases in the middle. Germline V gene lookup returns CDR1 MNHEY and CDR2 SVGEGT. This CDR3 is built from 13 residues. CDR3 sequence reads: CASSSTGPTEAFF. Here the CDR3 DNA reads TGTGCCAGCAGTTCTACAGGGCCCACTGAAGCTTTCTTT.

The chain couples TRBV18 to TRBJ1-5; D not resolved. The CDR3 is made up of 12 amino acids. V was cut by 9 bases and J by 2 bases, with 8 bases left in between. The germline gives CDR1 KGHSH, CDR2 LQKENI. This CDR3 reads CASRRGNQPQHF. The CDR3 coding sequence is TGTGCCAGTCGACGGGGCAATCAGCCCCAGCATTTT. Together with reference TRBV18 and TRBJ1-5, the CDR3 gives the full variable domain: NAGVMQNPRHLVRRRGQEARLRCSPMKGHSHVYWYRQLPEEGLKFMVYLQKENIIDESGMPKERFSAEFPKEGPSILRIQQVVRGDSAAYFCASRRGNQPQHFGDGTRLSIL.

This sequence joins TRBV28 and TRBJ2-2, with 14 bases matching TRBD2. J lost 5 bases, V lost 1 base, and 15 bases had no gene match. Germline assignment: CDR1 MDHEN and CDR2 SYDVKM. The CDR3 length is 21 residues. CDR3 sequence: CASSLFILKGTSGRVTGELFF. For the CDR3, the DNA is TGTGCCAGCAGTTTATTCATCCTGAAAGGGACTAGCGGGAGAGTTACCGGGGAGCTGTTTTTT.

The rearrangement joins TRBV11-2 to TRBJ2-2, with TRBD2 as a possible D gene (6 bases). This CDR3 is built from 18 residues. Germline-derived CDR1 and CDR2 are SGHAT and FQNNGV. Trimming stripped 5 bases from V and 0 bases from J, with 19 bases between. The CDR3 coding sequence is TGTGCCAGCAGCCCCCGTGCCCGGGGGACTGCGAACACCGGGGAGCTGTTTTTT. Translating it yields CASSPRARGTANTGELFF.

The V call is TRBV14, the J call TRBJ2-1; no reliable D call. There are 17 residues in the CDR3. Trimming removed 4 bases at V and 0 bases at J, with 16 bases between. The germline CDR1 and CDR2 sequences are SGHDN and FVKESK. The CDR3 coding sequence is TGTGCCAGCAGCCGAAAGGCTGGGCAGAGCTCCTACAATGAGCAGTTCTTC. Encoded protein: CASSRKAGQSSYNEQFF. The complete variable domain, with remaining parts taken from reference TRBV14 and TRBJ2-1, reads EAGVTQFPSHSVIEKGQTVTLRCDPISGHDNLYWYRRVMGKEIKFLLHFVKESKQDESGMPNNRFLAERTGGTYSTLKVQPAELEDSGVYFCASSRKAGQSSYNEQFFGPGTRLTVL.

The chain uses TRBV20-1 and TRBJ2-5, with 9 bases lining up with TRBD2. V was pared by 3 bases and J by 1 base, with 6 bases of the junction left unmatched. The CDR3 contains 15 residues. The germline V gene has CDR1 DFQATT and CDR2 SNEGSKA (reference sequence). The CDR3 coding sequence is TGCAGTGCTAGTAAGGCGGGAGGGGGCCAAGAGACCCAGTACTTC. Encoded protein: CSASKAGGGQETQYF.

The CDR3 nucleotides are TGTGCCAGCAGCTTGGACAGGTTGAACTATGGCTACACCTTC. Translation: CASSLDRLNYGYTF. The rearrangement links TRBV5-4 to TRBJ1-2; possibly TRBD1 for D (5 bases). The CDR3 spans 14 residues. The germline gives CDR1 SGHNT, CDR2 YYREEE (reference sequence). V lost 0 bases and J 2 bases, leaving 8 bases between the germline ends.

This clone was counted a few times. V is TRBV27 and J is TRBJ1-5, with 10 bases matching TRBD1. The CDR3 sequence is 15 residues long. V trimming: 6 bases; J trimming: 9 bases; junction bases outside the gene matches: 11. CDR1 and CDR2 from the germline V gene are MNHEY and SMNVEV (reference sequence). CDR3 coding DNA: TGTGCCAGCAGGGGACAGGGGTTTCCCTTATCGCCCCAGCATTTT. Translating it yields CASRGQGFPLSPQHF.

The V gene is TRBV6-5, the J gene TRBJ2-2; D perhaps matches TRBD2 (5 bases). The length of the CDR3 is 15 residues. V lost 5 bases and J lost 2, with 12 bases in between. CDR1 and CDR2 from the germline V gene are MNHEY and SVGAGI. The CDR3 is CASSPGWVNTGELFF. The CDR3 region has the DNA TGTGCCAGCAGTCCGGGATGGGTCAACACCGGGGAGCTGTTTTTT.